This is a list of T cell receptor beta chains from one sample in a study of response to subunit inactivated influenza vaccine. TCRdb called the RT-PCR reads again in MiXCR, with one record for every CDR3 protein. This table holds about 150,000 distinct CDR3 sequences, around 10% found once. The sequencing used CD8+ T cells sorted from PBMCs, collected less than 25 months after vaccination. The source of these receptors is a man between 50 and 75 years old who received an inactivated influenza vaccine. The CDR3 runs from the conserved cysteine through the conserved F or W. The D gene is left open where the match is weak. Expanded clones get a size class; other rows say once, few or many, or leave the size out.

D: TRBD2
size: -
J: TRBJ2-5
V: TRBV12-3/TRBV12-4
CDR3: CASSLEGSGEMETQYF
DNA: TGTGCCAGCAGTCTCGAAGGTAGCGGGGAGATGGAGACCCAGTACTTC

D: TRBD1
size: few
J: TRBJ1-1
V: TRBV10-3
CDR3: CAISEYQPRDRGTSNTEAFF
DNA: TGTGCCATCAGTGAGTATCAACCAAGGGACAGGGGGACTTCGAACACTGAAGCTTTCTTT

D: TRBD1
size: -
J: TRBJ2-3
V: TRBV20-1
CDR3: CSAPTGGAGGDTQYF
DNA: TGCAGTGCTCCAACAGGGGGCGCAGGCGGAGATACGCAGTATTTT

D: TRBD2
size: many
J: TRBJ2-1
V: TRBV5-5
CDR3: CASSPTSGRSNEQFF
DNA: TGTGCCAGCAGCCCCACTAGCGGGAGATCCAATGAGCAGTTCTTC

D: TRBD1
size: -
J: TRBJ2-7
V: TRBV24-1
CDR3: CATSDDRGEQYF
DNA: TGTGCCACCAGTGACGACAGGGGCGAGCAGTACTTC

D: TRBD2
size: -
J: TRBJ2-5
V: TRBV13
CDR3: CASSSSDSGLQETQYF
DNA: TGTGCCAGCAGCTCATCAGACTCGGGACTACAAGAGACCCAGTACTTC

D: -
size: -
J: TRBJ1-4
V: TRBV4-3
CDR3: CASSQPNEKLFF
DNA: TGCGCCAGCAGCCAACCAAACGAAAAACTGTTTTTT

D: -
size: -
J: TRBJ1-2
V: TRBV3-1
CDR3: CASSPRTDNTNYGYTF
DNA: TGTGCCAGCAGCCCCAGGACCGATAATACTAACTATGGCTACACCTTC

D: -
size: -
J: TRBJ2-1
V: TRBV9
CDR3: CASSVGTYEQFF
DNA: TGTGCCAGCAGCGTCGGGACCTATGAGCAGTTCTTC

D: -
size: many
J: TRBJ2-1
V: TRBV29-1
CDR3: CSVDWGLPEQFF
DNA: TGCAGCGTTGACTGGGGTCTCCCAGAGCAGTTCTTC

D: -
size: few
J: TRBJ1-1
V: TRBV11-3
CDR3: CASSSVPNTEAFF
DNA: TGTGCCAGCAGCTCGGTTCCCAACACTGAAGCTTTCTTT

D: -
size: many
J: TRBJ2-2
V: TRBV4-1
CDR3: CASSQVYTGELFF
DNA: TGCGCCAGCAGCCAAGTTTACACCGGGGAGCTGTTTTTT

D: TRBD1
size: -
J: TRBJ2-7
V: TRBV5-1
CDR3: CASSFRTGEYEQYF
DNA: TGCGCCAGCAGCTTTAGGACAGGGGAATACGAGCAGTACTTC

D: -
size: many
J: TRBJ1-2
V: TRBV3-1
CDR3: CASRQAGSYYGYTF
DNA: TGTGCCAGCAGGCAGGCCGGGTCCTACTATGGCTACACCTTC

D: TRBD2
size: many
J: TRBJ2-2
V: TRBV4-1
CDR3: CASSHVAGDPTGELFF
DNA: TGCGCCAGCAGCCACGTAGCGGGGGACCCCACCGGGGAGCTGTTTTTT

D: TRBD1
size: few
J: TRBJ2-7
V: TRBV7-2
CDR3: CASSSPGTGDEQYF
DNA: TGTGCCAGCAGCAGCCCCGGGACAGGGGACGAGCAGTACTTC

D: TRBD2
size: few
J: TRBJ2-1
V: TRBV9
CDR3: CASSGGTSGPYNEQFF
DNA: TGTGCCAGCAGCGGGGGGACTAGCGGACCTTACAATGAGCAGTTCTTC

D: -
size: few
J: TRBJ2-7
V: TRBV28
CDR3: CASRATNLYEQYF
DNA: TGTGCCAGCAGAGCGACTAATCTCTACGAGCAGTACTTC